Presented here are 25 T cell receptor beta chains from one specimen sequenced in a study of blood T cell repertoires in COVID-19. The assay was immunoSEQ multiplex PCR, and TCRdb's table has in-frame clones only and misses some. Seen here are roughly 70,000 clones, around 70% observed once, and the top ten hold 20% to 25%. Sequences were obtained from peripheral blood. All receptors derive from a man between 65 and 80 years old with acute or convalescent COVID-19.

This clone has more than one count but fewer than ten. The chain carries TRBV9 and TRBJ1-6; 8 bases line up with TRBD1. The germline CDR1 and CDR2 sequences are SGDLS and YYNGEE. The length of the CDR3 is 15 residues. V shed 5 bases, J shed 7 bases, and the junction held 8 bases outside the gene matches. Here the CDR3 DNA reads TGTGCCAGCAGTCTCGGGCAGGGGGCCAATTCACCCCTCCACTTT. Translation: CASSLGQGANSPLHF. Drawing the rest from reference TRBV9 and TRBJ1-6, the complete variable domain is DSGVTQTPKHLITATGQRVTLRCSPRSGDLSVYWYQQSLDQGLQFLIQYYNGEERAKGNILERFSAQQFPDLHSELNLSSLELGDSALYFCASSLGQGANSPLHFGNGTRLTVT.

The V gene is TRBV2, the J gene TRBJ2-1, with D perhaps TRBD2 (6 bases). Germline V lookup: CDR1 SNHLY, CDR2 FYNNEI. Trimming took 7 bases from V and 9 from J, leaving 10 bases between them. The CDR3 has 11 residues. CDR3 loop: CASNRGGEQFF. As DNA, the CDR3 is TGTGCCAGCAACCGGGGAGGTGAGCAGTTCTTC.

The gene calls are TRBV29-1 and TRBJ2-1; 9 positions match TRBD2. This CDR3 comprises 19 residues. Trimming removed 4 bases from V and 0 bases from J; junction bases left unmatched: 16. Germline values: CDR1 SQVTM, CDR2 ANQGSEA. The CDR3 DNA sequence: TGCAGCGTTGTAGGACCCCAGACTAGCGGTTCGCGCTCCTACAATGAGCAGTTCTTC. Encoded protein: CSVVGPQTSGSRSYNEQFF.

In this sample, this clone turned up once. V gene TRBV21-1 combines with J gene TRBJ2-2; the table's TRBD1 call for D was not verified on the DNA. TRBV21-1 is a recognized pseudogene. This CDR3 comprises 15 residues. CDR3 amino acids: CASSKGAGETGELFF. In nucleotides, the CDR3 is TGTGCCAGCAGCAAAGGGGCAGGGGAGACCGGGGAGCTGTTTTTT.

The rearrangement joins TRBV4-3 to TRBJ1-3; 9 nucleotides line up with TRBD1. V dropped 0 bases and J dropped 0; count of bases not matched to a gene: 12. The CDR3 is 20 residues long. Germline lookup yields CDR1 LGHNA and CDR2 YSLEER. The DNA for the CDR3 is TGCGCCAGCAGCCAAGATTCTGATGGACAGGGGTTATTCTCTGGAAACACCATATATTTT. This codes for CASSQDSDGQGLFSGNTIYF.

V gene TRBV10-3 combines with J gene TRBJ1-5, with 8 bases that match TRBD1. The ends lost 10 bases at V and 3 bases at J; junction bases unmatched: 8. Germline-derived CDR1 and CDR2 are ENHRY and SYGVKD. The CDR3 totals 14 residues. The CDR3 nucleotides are TGTGCCACCTCCGGACAGGGCCTCAATCAGCCCCAGCATTTT. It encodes CATSGQGLNQPQHF.

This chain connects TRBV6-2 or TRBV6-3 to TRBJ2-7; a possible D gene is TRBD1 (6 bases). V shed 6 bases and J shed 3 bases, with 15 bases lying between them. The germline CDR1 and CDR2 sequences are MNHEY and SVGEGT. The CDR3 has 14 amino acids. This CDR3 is CASSSLGADYEQYF. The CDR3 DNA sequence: TGTGCCAGCAGCTCCCTGGGGGCGGACTACGAGCAGTACTTC.

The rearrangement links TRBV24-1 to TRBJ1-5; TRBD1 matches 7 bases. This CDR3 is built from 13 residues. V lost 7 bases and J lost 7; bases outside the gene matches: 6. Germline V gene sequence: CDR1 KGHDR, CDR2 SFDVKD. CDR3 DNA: TGTGCCACCAGGTCAGGGGGTGACCAGCCCCAGCATTTT. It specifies CATRSGGDQPQHF.

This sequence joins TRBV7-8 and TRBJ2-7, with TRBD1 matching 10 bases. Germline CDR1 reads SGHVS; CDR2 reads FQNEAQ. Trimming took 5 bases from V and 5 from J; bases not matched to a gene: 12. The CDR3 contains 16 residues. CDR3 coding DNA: TGTGCCAGCAGCCAGCGAGGGACAGGGGTGAGGAACGAGCAGTACTTC. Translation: CASSQRGTGVRNEQYF. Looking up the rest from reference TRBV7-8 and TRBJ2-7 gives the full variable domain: GAGVSQSPRYKVAKRGQDVALRCDPISGHVSLFWYQQALGQGPEFLTYFQNEAQLDKSGLPSDRFFAERPEGSVSTLKIQRTQQEDSAVYLCASSQRGTGVRNEQYFGPGTRLTVT.

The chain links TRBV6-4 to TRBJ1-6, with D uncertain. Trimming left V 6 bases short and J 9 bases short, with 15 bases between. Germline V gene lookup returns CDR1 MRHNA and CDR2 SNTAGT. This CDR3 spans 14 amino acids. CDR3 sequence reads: CASSLTTSSSPLHF. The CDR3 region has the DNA TGTGCCAGCAGCCTGACAACCTCCAGTTCACCCCTCCACTTT.

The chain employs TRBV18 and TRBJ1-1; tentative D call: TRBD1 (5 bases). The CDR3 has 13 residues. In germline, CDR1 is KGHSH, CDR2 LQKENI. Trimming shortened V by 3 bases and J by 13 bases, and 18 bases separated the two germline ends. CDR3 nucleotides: TGTGCCAGCTCACCCGCCTCCGACGCGGGGGGTTTCTTT. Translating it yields CASSPASDAGGFF.

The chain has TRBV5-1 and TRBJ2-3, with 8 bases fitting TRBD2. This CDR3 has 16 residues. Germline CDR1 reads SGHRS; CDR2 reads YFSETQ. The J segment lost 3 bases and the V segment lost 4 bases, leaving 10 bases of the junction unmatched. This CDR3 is CASSPSSAGVTDTQYF. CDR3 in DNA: TGCGCCAGCAGCCCCTCGTCAGCGGGGGTGACAGATACGCAGTATTTT.

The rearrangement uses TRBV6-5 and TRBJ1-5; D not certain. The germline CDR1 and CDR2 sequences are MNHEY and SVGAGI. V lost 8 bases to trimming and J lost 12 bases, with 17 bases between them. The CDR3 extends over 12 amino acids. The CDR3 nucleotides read TGTGCCAGCGTTGGGCAGGTGTCCCTCCAGCATTTT. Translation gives CASVGQVSLQHF.

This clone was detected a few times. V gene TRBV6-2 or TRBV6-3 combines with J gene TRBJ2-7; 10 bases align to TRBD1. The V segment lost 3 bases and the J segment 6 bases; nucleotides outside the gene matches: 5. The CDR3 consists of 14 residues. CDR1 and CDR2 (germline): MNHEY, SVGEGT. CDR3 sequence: CASSYTGQGFEQYF. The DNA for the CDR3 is TGTGCCAGCAGTTATACGGGACAGGGGTTCGAGCAGTACTTC.

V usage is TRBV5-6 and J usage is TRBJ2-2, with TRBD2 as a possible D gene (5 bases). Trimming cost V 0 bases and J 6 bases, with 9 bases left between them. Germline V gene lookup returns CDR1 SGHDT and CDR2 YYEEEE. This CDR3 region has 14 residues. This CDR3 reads CASSLVTGSGELFF. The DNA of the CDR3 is TGTGCCAGCAGCTTGGTAACGGGGTCCGGGGAGCTGTTTTTT.

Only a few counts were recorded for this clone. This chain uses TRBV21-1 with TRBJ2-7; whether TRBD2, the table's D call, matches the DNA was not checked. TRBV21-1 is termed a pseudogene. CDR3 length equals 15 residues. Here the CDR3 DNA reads TGTGCCAGCAGCGCCCACCCGCCCGAGACCTACGAGCAGTACTTC. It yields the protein CASSAHPPETYEQYF.

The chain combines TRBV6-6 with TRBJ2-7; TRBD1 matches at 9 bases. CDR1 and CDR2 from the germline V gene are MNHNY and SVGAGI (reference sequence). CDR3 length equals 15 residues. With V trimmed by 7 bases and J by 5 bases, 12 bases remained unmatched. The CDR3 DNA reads TGTGCCAGCACCCCTAGCGCGACAGGGGGTAACGAGCAGTACTTC. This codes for CASTPSATGGNEQYF.

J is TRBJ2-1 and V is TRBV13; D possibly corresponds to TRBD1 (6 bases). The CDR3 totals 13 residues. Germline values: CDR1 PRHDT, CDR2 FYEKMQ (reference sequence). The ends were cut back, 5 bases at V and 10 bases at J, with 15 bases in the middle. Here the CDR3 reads CASSKGRGAEQFF. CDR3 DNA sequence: TGTGCCAGCAGCAAAGGCAGGGGAGCCGAGCAGTTCTTC.

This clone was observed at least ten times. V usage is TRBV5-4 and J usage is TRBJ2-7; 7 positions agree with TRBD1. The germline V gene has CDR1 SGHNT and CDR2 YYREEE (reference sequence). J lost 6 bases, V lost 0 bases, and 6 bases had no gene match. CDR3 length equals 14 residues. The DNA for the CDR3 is TGTGCCAGCAGCTTGGTAGGGGGCGAGAGCGAGCAGTACTTC. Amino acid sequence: CASSLVGGESEQYF. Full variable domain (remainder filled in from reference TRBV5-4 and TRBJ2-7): ETGVTQSPTHLIKTRGQQVTLRCSSQSGHNTVSWYQQALGQGPQFIFQYYREEENGRGNFPPRFSGLQFPNYSSELNVNALELDDSALYLCASSLVGGESEQYFGPGTRLTVT.

CDR3 nucleotide sequence: TGTGCCAGCAGTTTAGATTCCGGCGGGGAGCTGTTTTTT. Its translation is CASSLDSGGELFF. This chain connects TRBV7-3 to TRBJ2-2; D gene uncertain. V was trimmed by 6 bases and J by 7 bases, leaving 12 bases between them. This CDR3 has 13 amino acids. CDR1 SGHTA and CDR2 FQGTGA come from the germline V gene.

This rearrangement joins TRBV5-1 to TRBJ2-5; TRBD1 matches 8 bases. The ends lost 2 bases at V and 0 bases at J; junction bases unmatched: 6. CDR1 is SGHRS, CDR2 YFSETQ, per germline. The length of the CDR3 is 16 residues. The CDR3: CASSLTWTGYQETQYF. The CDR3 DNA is TGCGCCAGCAGCTTAACGTGGACAGGGTACCAAGAGACCCAGTACTTC.

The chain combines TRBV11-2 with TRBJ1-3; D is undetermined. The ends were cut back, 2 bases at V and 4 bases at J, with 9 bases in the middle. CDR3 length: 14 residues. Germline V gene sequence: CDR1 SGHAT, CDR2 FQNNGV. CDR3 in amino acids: CASSLNGIGNTIYF. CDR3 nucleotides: TGTGCCAGCAGCTTAAACGGGATCGGAAACACCATATATTTT.

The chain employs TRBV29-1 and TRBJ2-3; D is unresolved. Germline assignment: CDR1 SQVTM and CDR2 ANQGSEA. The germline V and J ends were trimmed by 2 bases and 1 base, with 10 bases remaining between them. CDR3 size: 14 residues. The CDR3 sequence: CSVERVGGTDTQYF. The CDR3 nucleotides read TGCAGCGTTGAACGGGTTGGCGGCACAGATACGCAGTATTTT.

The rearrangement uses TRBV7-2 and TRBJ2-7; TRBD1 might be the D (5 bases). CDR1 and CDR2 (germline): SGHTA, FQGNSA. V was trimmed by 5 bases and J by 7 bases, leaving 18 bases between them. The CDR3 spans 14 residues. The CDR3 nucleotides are TGTGCCAGCAGCCCCGACAGACCTCCAAAAGAGCAGTACTTC. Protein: CASSPDRPPKEQYF. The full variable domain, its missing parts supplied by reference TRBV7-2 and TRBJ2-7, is GAGVSQSPSNKVTEKGKDVELRCDPISGHTALYWYRQSLGQGLEFLIYFQGNSAPDKSGLPSDRFSAERTGGSVSTLTIQRTQQEDSAVYLCASSPDRPPKEQYFGPGTRLTVT.

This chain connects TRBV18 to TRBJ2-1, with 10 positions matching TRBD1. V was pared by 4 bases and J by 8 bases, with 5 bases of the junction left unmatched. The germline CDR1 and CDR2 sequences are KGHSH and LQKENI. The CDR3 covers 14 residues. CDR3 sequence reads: CASSRGTGDDEQFF. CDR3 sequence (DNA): TGTGCCAGCTCACGAGGGACAGGGGACGATGAGCAGTTCTTC.